The rows below give T cell receptor beta chains drawn from one sample of a study of shared clonotypes between healthy human individuals. Assay used: immunoSEQ multiplex PCR; TCRdb lists only in-frame clones, some missing. The sample carries 450,000 to 600,000 clones, around three quarters recorded once. Input material: PBMCs. Every receptor here comes from a woman between 40 and 55 years old in good health. Some clones in this sample may be carry-over from other donors' samples. CDR3s include the opening cysteine and the closing phenylalanine or tryptophan. The order of the fields is CDR3 length, J gene, clone size, V gene, D gene, CDR3 protein, CDR3 DNA. The D gene is left open where the match is weak. Size tells how often a clone was seen (once, few, many) or the class of an expanded clone, and some rows leave it out.

CDR3 length: 16
J gene: TRBJ2-7
clone size: .
V gene: TRBV28
D gene: .
CDR3 protein: CASRSAWAGTYYEQYF
CDR3 DNA: TGTGCCAGCAGGTCTGCGTGGGCAGGGACTTACTACGAGCAGTACTTC

CDR3 length: 13
J gene: TRBJ2-7
clone size: .
V gene: TRBV7-2
D gene: .
CDR3 protein: CASSRGTAYEQYF
CDR3 DNA: TGTGCCAGCAGCCGAGGAACAGCTTACGAGCAGTACTTC

CDR3 length: 12
J gene: TRBJ1-1
clone size: few
V gene: TRBV15
D gene: .
CDR3 protein: CATSYWYTEAFF
CDR3 DNA: TGTGCCACCAGCTATTGGTACACTGAAGCTTTCTTT

CDR3 length: 15
J gene: TRBJ2-1
clone size: .
V gene: TRBV28
D gene: .
CDR3 protein: CASSLSGSSYNEQFF
CDR3 DNA: TGTGCCAGCAGTTTATCAGGGAGCTCCTACAATGAGCAGTTCTTC

CDR3 length: 14
J gene: TRBJ2-7
clone size: few
V gene: TRBV19
D gene: .
CDR3 protein: CASSWDHTSYEQYF
CDR3 DNA: TGTGCCAGTAGTTGGGACCACACTTCCTACGAGCAGTACTTC

CDR3 length: 14
J gene: TRBJ2-5
clone size: .
V gene: TRBV5-7
D gene: .
CDR3 protein: CASSFGEAPETQYF
CDR3 DNA: TGTGCCAGCAGCTTTGGGGAGGCTCCAGAGACCCAGTACTTC

CDR3 length: 15
J gene: TRBJ2-2
clone size: once
V gene: TRBV6-6
D gene: TRBD2
CDR3 protein: CASSRLAGSVGELFF
CDR3 DNA: TGTGCCAGCAGTAGACTAGCGGGAAGTGTCGGGGAGCTGTTTTTT

CDR3 length: 16
J gene: TRBJ1-4
clone size: .
V gene: TRBV4-3
D gene: TRBD1
CDR3 protein: CASSHEPTGANEKLFF
CDR3 DNA: TGCGCCAGCAGCCATGAACCCACAGGGGCGAATGAAAAACTGTTTTTT

CDR3 length: 15
J gene: TRBJ1-4
clone size: .
V gene: TRBV18
D gene: TRBD1
CDR3 protein: CASSPEGQANEKLFF
CDR3 DNA: TGTGCCAGCTCACCGGAGGGACAGGCTAATGAAAAACTGTTTTTT

CDR3 length: 14
J gene: TRBJ1-2
clone size: few
V gene: TRBV11-2
D gene: .
CDR3 protein: CASNPGGTLYGYTF
CDR3 DNA: TGTGCCAGCAACCCAGGCGGTACTTTATATGGCTACACCTTC

CDR3 length: 16
J gene: TRBJ1-2
clone size: .
V gene: TRBV12-2
D gene: .
CDR3 protein: CASRLVGDRANYGYTF
CDR3 DNA: TGTGCAAGTCGCTTAGTTGGGGACAGGGCTAACTATGGCTACACCTTC

CDR3 length: 13
J gene: TRBJ2-3
clone size: many
V gene: TRBV6-4
D gene: .
CDR3 protein: CASSEGAEDTQYF
CDR3 DNA: TGTGCCAGCAGTGAGGGGGCCGAAGATACGCAGTATTTT

CDR3 length: 18
J gene: TRBJ2-1
clone size: .
V gene: TRBV4-1
D gene: .
CDR3 protein: CASSQRPAGTSSYNEQFF
CDR3 DNA: TGCGCCAGCAGCCAGCGACCAGCGGGTACAAGCTCCTACAATGAGCAGTTCTTC

CDR3 length: 13
J gene: TRBJ1-2
clone size: .
V gene: TRBV5-1
D gene: .
CDR3 protein: CASSLGAQNGYTF
CDR3 DNA: TGCGCCAGCAGCTTGGGTGCACAGAACGGCTACACCTTC

CDR3 length: 11
J gene: TRBJ2-7
clone size: .
V gene: TRBV28
D gene: TRBD1
CDR3 protein: CASSHRGQQYF
CDR3 DNA: TGTGCCAGCAGCCACAGGGGACAGCAGTACTTC

CDR3 length: 18
J gene: TRBJ2-3
clone size: .
V gene: TRBV4-3
D gene: TRBD2
CDR3 protein: CASSQTPGLAGGGDTQYF
CDR3 DNA: TGCGCCAGCAGCCAAACCCCGGGACTAGCGGGAGGGGGAGATACGCAGTATTTT

CDR3 length: 14
J gene: TRBJ1-3
clone size: .
V gene: TRBV19
D gene: .
CDR3 protein: CASRPTASGNTIYF
CDR3 DNA: TGTGCCAGCAGACCTACCGCCTCTGGAAACACCATATATTTT

CDR3 length: 16
J gene: TRBJ1-3
clone size: .
V gene: TRBV18
D gene: TRBD1
CDR3 protein: CASSPRDSGSGNTIYF
CDR3 DNA: TGTGCCAGCTCACCCCGGGACAGCGGCTCTGGAAACACCATATATTTT

CDR3 length: 14
J gene: TRBJ2-5
clone size: .
V gene: TRBV28
D gene: TRBD2
CDR3 protein: CASSWGGSQETQYF
CDR3 DNA: TGTGCCAGCAGTTGGGGGGGGTCTCAAGAGACCCAGTACTTC

CDR3 length: 15
J gene: TRBJ1-1
clone size: .
V gene: TRBV9
D gene: TRBD1
CDR3 protein: CASSEGGPWNTEAFF
CDR3 DNA: TGTGCCAGCAGCGAAGGGGGCCCATGGAACACTGAAGCTTTCTTT

CDR3 length: 14
J gene: TRBJ2-7
clone size: .
V gene: TRBV7-6
D gene: .
CDR3 protein: CASSLGGNAYEQYF
CDR3 DNA: TGTGCCAGCAGCCTAGGGGGGAATGCCTACGAGCAGTACTTC

CDR3 length: 15
J gene: TRBJ1-2
clone size: .
V gene: TRBV18
D gene: TRBD1
CDR3 protein: CASSPPGTEGMGYTF
CDR3 DNA: TGTGCCAGCTCACCACCGGGGACAGAGGGTATGGGCTACACCTTC

CDR3 length: 16
J gene: TRBJ1-4
clone size: once
V gene: TRBV28
D gene: .
CDR3 protein: CASSLFNGGLGEKLFF
CDR3 DNA: TGTGCCAGCAGTTTATTCAACGGGGGGTTAGGGGAAAAACTGTTTTTT

CDR3 length: 13
J gene: TRBJ2-1
clone size: .
V gene: TRBV9
D gene: .
CDR3 protein: CASSVQRFDEQFF
CDR3 DNA: TGTGCCAGCAGCGTACAAAGGTTCGATGAGCAGTTCTTC

CDR3 length: 13
J gene: TRBJ1-2
clone size: .
V gene: TRBV29-1
D gene: .
CDR3 protein: CSVERPGSYGYTF
CDR3 DNA: TGCAGCGTTGAACGCCCGGGGTCCTATGGCTACACCTTC

CDR3 length: 16
J gene: TRBJ2-4
clone size: .
V gene: TRBV4-3
D gene: TRBD2
CDR3 protein: CASSHTSDLAKNIQYF
CDR3 DNA: TGCGCCAGCAGCCACACTAGCGACCTAGCCAAAAACATTCAGTACTTC

CDR3 length: 16
J gene: TRBJ2-2
clone size: .
V gene: TRBV5-1
D gene: TRBD1
CDR3 protein: CASSLQGMANTGELFF
CDR3 DNA: TGCGCCAGCAGCTTACAGGGGATGGCGAACACCGGGGAGCTGTTTTTT

CDR3 length: 14
J gene: TRBJ1-2
clone size: .
V gene: TRBV18
D gene: .
CDR3 protein: CASSPRDSPYGYTF
CDR3 DNA: TGTGCCAGCTCACCACGCGACAGCCCCTATGGCTACACCTTC

CDR3 length: 12
J gene: TRBJ2-7
clone size: .
V gene: TRBV9
D gene: .
CDR3 protein: CASSVVGGEQYF
CDR3 DNA: TGTGCCAGCAGCGTAGTAGGCGGCGAGCAGTACTTC

CDR3 length: 13
J gene: TRBJ1-3
clone size: .
V gene: TRBV11-2
D gene: .
CDR3 protein: CASSLVWANTIYF
CDR3 DNA: TGTGCCAGCAGCTTAGTGTGGGCAAACACCATATATTTT

CDR3 length: 13
J gene: TRBJ2-5
clone size: .
V gene: TRBV18
D gene: TRBD1
CDR3 protein: CASSPGGSETQYF
CDR3 DNA: TGTGCCAGCTCTCCAGGGGGCAGTGAGACCCAGTACTTC

CDR3 length: 15
J gene: TRBJ1-1
clone size: .
V gene: TRBV5-1
D gene: .
CDR3 protein: CASSQQGGGYTEAFF
CDR3 DNA: TGCGCCAGCAGCCAACAGGGCGGAGGGTACACTGAAGCTTTCTTT

CDR3 length: 15
J gene: TRBJ2-1
clone size: few
V gene: TRBV6-4
D gene: TRBD1
CDR3 protein: CASSELGQGNHEQFF
CDR3 DNA: TGTGCCAGCAGTGAACTGGGACAGGGGAATCATGAGCAGTTCTTC

CDR3 length: 14
J gene: TRBJ2-1
clone size: .
V gene: TRBV27
D gene: TRBD2
CDR3 protein: CASRLAGFYNEQFF
CDR3 DNA: TGTGCCAGCAGACTAGCGGGATTCTACAATGAGCAGTTCTTC

CDR3 length: 15
J gene: TRBJ2-1
clone size: few
V gene: TRBV6-4
D gene: TRBD2
CDR3 protein: CASSDGRGPYNEQFF
CDR3 DNA: TGTGCCAGCAGTGATGGGAGGGGCCCCTACAATGAGCAGTTCTTC

CDR3 length: 14
J gene: TRBJ2-7
clone size: .
V gene: TRBV6-5
D gene: TRBD2
CDR3 protein: CASRRGSGIYEQYF
CDR3 DNA: TGTGCCAGCAGACGGGGAAGCGGGATCTACGAGCAGTACTTC

CDR3 length: 16
J gene: TRBJ2-2
clone size: .
V gene: TRBV6-6
D gene: .
CDR3 protein: CASSPSPFANTGELFF
CDR3 DNA: TGTGCCAGCAGCCCAAGTCCGTTCGCGAACACCGGGGAGCTGTTTTTT

CDR3 length: 21
J gene: TRBJ2-2
clone size: .
V gene: TRBV4-3
D gene: TRBD1
CDR3 protein: CASSQVRLGQARPTRDGELFF
CDR3 DNA: TGCGCCAGCAGCCAAGTAAGATTGGGACAGGCCAGGCCAACAAGGGACGGGGAGCTGTTTTTT

CDR3 length: 16
J gene: TRBJ1-4
clone size: .
V gene: TRBV9
D gene: .
CDR3 protein: CASSVGEAGNGGKLFF
CDR3 DNA: TGTGCCAGCAGCGTAGGTGAAGCTGGGAACGGGGGGAAACTGTTTTTT

CDR3 length: 15
J gene: TRBJ2-1
clone size: .
V gene: TRBV5-1
D gene: .
CDR3 protein: CASSLAWGSQNEQFF
CDR3 DNA: TGCGCCAGCAGCTTGGCTTGGGGGAGTCAGAATGAGCAGTTCTTC

CDR3 length: 15
J gene: TRBJ2-1
clone size: .
V gene: TRBV27
D gene: TRBD2
CDR3 protein: CASSPPSGSRVEQFF
CDR3 DNA: TGTGCCAGCAGCCCCCCCAGCGGGAGTCGGGTTGAGCAGTTCTTC

CDR3 length: 17
J gene: TRBJ1-4
clone size: .
V gene: TRBV19
D gene: .
CDR3 protein: CASSIPYVPGRNEKLFF
CDR3 DNA: TGTGCCAGTAGTATCCCATACGTCCCCGGCCGGAATGAAAAACTGTTTTTT

CDR3 length: 14
J gene: TRBJ2-1
clone size: .
V gene: TRBV7-3
D gene: TRBD1
CDR3 protein: CASSLIIGTGEQFF
CDR3 DNA: TGTGCCAGCAGCCTCATCATAGGGACAGGTGAGCAGTTCTTC

CDR3 length: 13
J gene: TRBJ2-1
clone size: .
V gene: TRBV4-3
D gene: .
CDR3 protein: CASSLLEAGEQFF
CDR3 DNA: TGCGCCAGCAGCCTTCTCGAGGCGGGGGAGCAGTTCTTC

CDR3 length: 15
J gene: TRBJ2-1
clone size: few
V gene: TRBV6-6
D gene: TRBD1
CDR3 protein: CASSYARMQGDEQFF
CDR3 DNA: TGTGCCAGCAGTTACGCCCGGATGCAGGGGGATGAGCAGTTCTTC

CDR3 length: 14
J gene: TRBJ1-1
clone size: .
V gene: TRBV9
D gene: .
CDR3 protein: CASSVEAKGTEAFF
CDR3 DNA: TGTGCCAGCAGCGTAGAGGCCAAGGGCACTGAAGCTTTCTTT